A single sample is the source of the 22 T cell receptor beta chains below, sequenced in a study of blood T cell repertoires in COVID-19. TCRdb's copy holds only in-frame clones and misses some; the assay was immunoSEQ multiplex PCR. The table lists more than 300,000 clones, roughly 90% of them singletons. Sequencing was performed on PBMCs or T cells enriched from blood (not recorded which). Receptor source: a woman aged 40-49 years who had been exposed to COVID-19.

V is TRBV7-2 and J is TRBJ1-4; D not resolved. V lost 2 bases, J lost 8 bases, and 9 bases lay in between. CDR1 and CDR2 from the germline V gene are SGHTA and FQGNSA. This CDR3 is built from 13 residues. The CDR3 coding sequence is TGTGCCAGCAGCTTACCCCCACAAGAAAAACTGTTTTTT. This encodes CASSLPPQEKLFF.

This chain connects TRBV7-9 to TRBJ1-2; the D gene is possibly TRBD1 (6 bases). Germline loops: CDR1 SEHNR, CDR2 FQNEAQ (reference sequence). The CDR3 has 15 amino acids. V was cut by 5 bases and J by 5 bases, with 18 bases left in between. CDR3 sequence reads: CASSVGQSDLYGYTF. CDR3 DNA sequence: TGTGCCAGCAGCGTCGGACAGAGCGACCTTTATGGCTACACCTTC.

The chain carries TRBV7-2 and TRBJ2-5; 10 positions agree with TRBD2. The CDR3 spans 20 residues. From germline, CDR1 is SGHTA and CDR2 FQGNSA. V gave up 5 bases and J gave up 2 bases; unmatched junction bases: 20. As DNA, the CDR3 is TGTACCAGCAGCCCGAGCTTCGGAGCGGGAGGGAAGGAGACGCAAGAGACCCAGTACTTC. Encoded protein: CTSSPSFGAGGKETQETQYF.

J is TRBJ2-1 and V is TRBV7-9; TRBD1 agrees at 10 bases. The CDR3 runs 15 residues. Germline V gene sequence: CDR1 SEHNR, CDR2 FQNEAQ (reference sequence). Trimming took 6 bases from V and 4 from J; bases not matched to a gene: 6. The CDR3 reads CASRSGTGVYNEQFF. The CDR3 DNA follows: TGTGCCAGCAGGTCCGGGACAGGGGTTTACAATGAGCAGTTCTTC.

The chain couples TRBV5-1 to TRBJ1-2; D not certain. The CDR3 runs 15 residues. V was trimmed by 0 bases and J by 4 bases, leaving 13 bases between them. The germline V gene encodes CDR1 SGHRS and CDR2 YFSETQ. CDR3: CASSLATVEVYGYTF. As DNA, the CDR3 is TGCGCCAGCAGCTTGGCCACGGTAGAGGTCTATGGCTACACCTTC.

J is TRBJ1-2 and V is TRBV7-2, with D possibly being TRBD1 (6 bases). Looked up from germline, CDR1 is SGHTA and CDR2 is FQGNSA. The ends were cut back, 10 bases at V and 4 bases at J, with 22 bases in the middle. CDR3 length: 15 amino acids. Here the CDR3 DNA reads TGTGCCACACAATCTGAACCAGGGGAATCCTATGGCTACACCTTC. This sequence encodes CATQSEPGESYGYTF.

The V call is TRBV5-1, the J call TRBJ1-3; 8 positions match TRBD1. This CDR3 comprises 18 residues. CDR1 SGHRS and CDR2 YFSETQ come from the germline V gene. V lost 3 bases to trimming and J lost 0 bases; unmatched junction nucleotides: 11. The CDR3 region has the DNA TGCGCCAGCAGCTCGGACAGGGACGGGGGAAACTCTGGAAACACCATATATTTT. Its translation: CASSSDRDGGNSGNTIYF.

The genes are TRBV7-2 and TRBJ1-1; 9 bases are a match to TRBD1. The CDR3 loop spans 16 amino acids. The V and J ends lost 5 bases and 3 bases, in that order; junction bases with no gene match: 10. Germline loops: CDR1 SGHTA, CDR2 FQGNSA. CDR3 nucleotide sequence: TGTGCCAGCAGCGAGATTACAGGGGGCCGGGACACTGAAGCTTTCTTT. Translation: CASSEITGGRDTEAFF.

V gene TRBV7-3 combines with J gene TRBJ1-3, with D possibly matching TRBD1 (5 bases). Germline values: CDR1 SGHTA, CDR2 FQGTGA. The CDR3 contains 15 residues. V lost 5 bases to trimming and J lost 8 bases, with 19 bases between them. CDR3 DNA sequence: TGTGCCAGCAGCCGTAGGGGTTCTCTGGAAGACACCATATATTTT. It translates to CASSRRGSLEDTIYF.

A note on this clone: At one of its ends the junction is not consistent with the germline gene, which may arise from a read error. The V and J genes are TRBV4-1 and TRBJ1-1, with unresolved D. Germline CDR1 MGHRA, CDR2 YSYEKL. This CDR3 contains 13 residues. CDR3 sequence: CASSQDLRRTYRF. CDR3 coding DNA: TGCGCCAGCAGCCAAGATCTAAGGAGGACTTATCGATTT.

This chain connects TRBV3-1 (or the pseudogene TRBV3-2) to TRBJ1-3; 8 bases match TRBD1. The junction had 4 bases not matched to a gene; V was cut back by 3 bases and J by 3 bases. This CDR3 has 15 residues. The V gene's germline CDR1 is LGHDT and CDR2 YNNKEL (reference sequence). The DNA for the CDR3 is TGTGCCAGCAGCCAGACGGACAGGGTTGGAAACACCATATATTTT. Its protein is CASSQTDRVGNTIYF.

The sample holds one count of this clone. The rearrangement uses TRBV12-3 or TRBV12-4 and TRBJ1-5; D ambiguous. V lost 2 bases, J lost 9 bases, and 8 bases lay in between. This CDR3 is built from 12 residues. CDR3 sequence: CASSLRIGPQHF. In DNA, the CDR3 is TGTGCCAGCAGTTTACGAATCGGGCCCCAGCATTTT.

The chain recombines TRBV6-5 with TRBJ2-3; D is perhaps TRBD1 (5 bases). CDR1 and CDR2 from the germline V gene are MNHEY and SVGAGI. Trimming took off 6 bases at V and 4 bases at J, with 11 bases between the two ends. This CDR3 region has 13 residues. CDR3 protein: CASSLEGADTQYF. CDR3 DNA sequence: TGTGCCAGCAGCCTAGAAGGGGCAGATACGCAGTATTTT.

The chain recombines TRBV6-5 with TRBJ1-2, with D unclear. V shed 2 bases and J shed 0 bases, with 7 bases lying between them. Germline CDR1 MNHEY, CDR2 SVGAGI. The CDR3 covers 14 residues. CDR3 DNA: TGTGCCAGCAGTTACACAGCAGCTAACTATGGCTACACCTTC. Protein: CASSYTAANYGYTF.

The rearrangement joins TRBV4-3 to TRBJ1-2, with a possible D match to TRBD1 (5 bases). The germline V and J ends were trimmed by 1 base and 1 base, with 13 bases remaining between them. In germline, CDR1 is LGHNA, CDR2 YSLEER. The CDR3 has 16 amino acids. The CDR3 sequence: CASSQVPRVDNYGYTF. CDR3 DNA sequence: TGCGCCAGCAGCCAAGTACCCAGGGTAGATAACTATGGCTACACCTTC.

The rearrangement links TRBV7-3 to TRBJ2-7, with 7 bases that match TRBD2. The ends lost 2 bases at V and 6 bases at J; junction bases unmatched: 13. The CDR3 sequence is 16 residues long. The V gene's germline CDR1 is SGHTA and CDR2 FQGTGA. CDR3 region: CASSLVSAGAGREQYF. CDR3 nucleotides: TGTGCCAGCAGCTTAGTGTCGGCGGGAGCAGGGCGCGAGCAGTACTTC.

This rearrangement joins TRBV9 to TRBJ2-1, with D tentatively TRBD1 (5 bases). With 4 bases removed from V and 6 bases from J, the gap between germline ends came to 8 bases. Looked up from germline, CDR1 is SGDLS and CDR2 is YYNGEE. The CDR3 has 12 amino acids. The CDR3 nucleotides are TGTGCCAGCAGCACAGGTCGCAATGAGCAGTTCTTC. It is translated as CASSTGRNEQFF.

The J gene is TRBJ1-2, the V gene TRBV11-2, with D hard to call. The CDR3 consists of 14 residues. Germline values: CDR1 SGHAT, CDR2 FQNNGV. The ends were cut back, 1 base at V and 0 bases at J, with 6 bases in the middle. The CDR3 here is CASSLVSANYGYTF. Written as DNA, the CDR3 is TGTGCCAGCAGCTTAGTGTCTGCTAACTATGGCTACACCTTC. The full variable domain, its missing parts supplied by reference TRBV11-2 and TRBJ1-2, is EAGVAQSPRYKIIEKRQSVAFWCNPISGHATLYWYQQILGQGPKLLIQFQNNGVVDDSQLPKDRFSAERLKGVDSTLKIQPAKLEDSAVYLCASSLVSANYGYTFGSGTRLTVV.

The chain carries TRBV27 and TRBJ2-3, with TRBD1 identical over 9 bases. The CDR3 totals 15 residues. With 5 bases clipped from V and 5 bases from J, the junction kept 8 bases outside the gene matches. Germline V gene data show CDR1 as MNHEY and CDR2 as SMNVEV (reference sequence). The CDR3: CASSPTADRGDTQYF. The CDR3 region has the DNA TGTGCCAGCAGTCCGACTGCGGACAGGGGAGATACGCAGTATTTT.

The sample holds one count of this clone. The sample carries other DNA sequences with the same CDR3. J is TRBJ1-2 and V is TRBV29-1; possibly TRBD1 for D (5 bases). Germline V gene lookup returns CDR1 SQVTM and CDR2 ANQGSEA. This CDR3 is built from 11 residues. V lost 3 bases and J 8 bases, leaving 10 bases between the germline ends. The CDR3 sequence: CSVEGGGGYTF. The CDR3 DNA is TGCAGCGTTGAGGGGGGTGGAGGCTACACCTTC. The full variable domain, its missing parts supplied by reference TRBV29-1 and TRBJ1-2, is SAVISQKPSRDICQRGTSLTIQCQVDSQVTMMFWYRQQPGQSLTLIATANQGSEATYESGFVIDKFPISRPNLTFSTLTVSNMSPEDSSIYLCSVEGGGGYTFGSGTRLTVV.

This chain's CDR3 is CASSQNSDRAGTEAFF. DNA for the CDR3: TGTGCCAGCAGCCAGAACTCGGACAGGGCGGGGACTGAAGCTTTCTTT. V usage is TRBV5-5 and J usage is TRBJ1-1; 8 nucleotides match TRBD1. V gave up 4 bases and J gave up 5 bases; unmatched junction bases: 13. The CDR3 spans 16 residues. The germline CDR1 and CDR2 sequences are SGHKS and YYEKEE (reference sequence).

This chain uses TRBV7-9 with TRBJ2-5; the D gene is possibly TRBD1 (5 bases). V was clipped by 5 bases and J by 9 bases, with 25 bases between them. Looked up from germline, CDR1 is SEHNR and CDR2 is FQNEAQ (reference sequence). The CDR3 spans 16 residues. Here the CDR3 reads CASSHPRDSSPAAQYF. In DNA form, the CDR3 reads TGTGCCAGCAGCCACCCCCGAGACAGCAGCCCCGCGGCCCAGTACTTC.